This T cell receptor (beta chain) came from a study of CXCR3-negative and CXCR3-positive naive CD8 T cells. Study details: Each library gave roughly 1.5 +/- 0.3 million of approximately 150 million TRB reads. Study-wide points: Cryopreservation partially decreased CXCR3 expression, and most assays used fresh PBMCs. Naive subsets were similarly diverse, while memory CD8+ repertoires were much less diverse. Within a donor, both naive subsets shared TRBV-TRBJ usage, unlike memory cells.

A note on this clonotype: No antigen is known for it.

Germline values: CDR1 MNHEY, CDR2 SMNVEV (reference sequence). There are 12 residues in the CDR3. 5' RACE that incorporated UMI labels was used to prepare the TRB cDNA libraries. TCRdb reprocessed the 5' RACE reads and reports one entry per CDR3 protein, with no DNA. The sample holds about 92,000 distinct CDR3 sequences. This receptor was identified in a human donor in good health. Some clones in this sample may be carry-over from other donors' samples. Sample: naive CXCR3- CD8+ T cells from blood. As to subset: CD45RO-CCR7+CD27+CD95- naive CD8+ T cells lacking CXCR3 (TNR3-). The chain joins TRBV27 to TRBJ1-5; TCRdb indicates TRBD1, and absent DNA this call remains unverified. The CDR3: CASSLRGYPQHF.